The rows below give T cell receptor beta chains drawn from one sample of a study of Ad26.COV2.S vaccination and SARS-CoV-2 variants. Measured with immunoSEQ multiplex PCR; TCRdb has only the in-frame clones, and not every one. The sample lists roughly 400,000 clones; 89% were seen once. The sample here was peripheral blood, taken in a trial of Ad26.COV2.S vaccine versus placebo. The source of these receptors is a person between 18 and 59 years old who received the Ad26.COV2.S COVID-19 vaccine or a placebo. CDR3s include the opening cysteine and the closing phenylalanine or tryptophan. A D gene is named only where the DNA matches it firmly. Clone size, where shown, is once, few, many, or a class for clones that have expanded.

j_gene	v_gene	d_gene	abundance	CDR3aa	CDR3nt
TRBJ2-3	TRBV9	NA	NA	CASSVGPGEDTQYF	TGTGCCAGCAGCGTAGGGCCAGGGGAAGATACGCAGTATTTT
TRBJ2-3	TRBV11-2	TRBD2	NA	CASSTGTSADTQYF	TGTGCCAGCAGCACTGGGACTAGCGCAGATACGCAGTATTTT
TRBJ2-3	TRBV18	NA	NA	CASSPDSPGGIGTDTQYF	TGTGCCAGCTCACCGGACTCCCCGGGGGGCATAGGCACAGATACGCAGTATTTT
TRBJ2-1	TRBV28	TRBD1	NA	CASTGTGRDYNEQFF	TGTGCCAGCACCGGGACAGGTCGGGACTACAATGAGCAGTTCTTC
TRBJ2-1	TRBV6-5	TRBD2	NA	CASSSLAGGLYNEQFF	TGTGCCAGCAGTTCCCTAGCGGGAGGGCTCTACAATGAGCAGTTCTTC
TRBJ2-1	TRBV5-1	NA	NA	CASSLSRGDEQFF	TGCGCCAGCAGCTTGTCCAGGGGCGATGAGCAGTTCTTC
TRBJ1-3	TRBV28	NA	NA	CASREDAGAPGNTIYF	TGTGCCAGCAGGGAGGACGCGGGGGCGCCTGGAAACACCATATATTTT
TRBJ2-1	TRBV2	TRBD2	few	CASRLAGVVEQFF	TGTGCCAGCCGACTAGCGGGAGTAGTAGAGCAGTTCTTC
TRBJ2-7	TRBV5-6	NA	NA	CASSSTGLDEQYF	TGTGCCAGCAGCTCGACAGGCCTGGACGAGCAGTACTTC
TRBJ2-1	TRBV19	TRBD2	NA	CASIRGGLAGGGSSYNEQFF	TGTGCCAGTATTAGAGGTGGACTAGCGGGTGGGGGGAGCTCCTACAATGAGCAGTTCTTC
TRBJ2-7	TRBV7-8	TRBD1	few	CASSHETGGLIREQYF	TGTGCCAGCAGCCATGAGACAGGGGGCCTAATACGAGAGCAGTACTTC
TRBJ1-5	TRBV30	NA	NA	CAWSYGQNSNQPQHF	TGTGCCTGGAGTTACGGACAGAATAGCAATCAGCCCCAGCATTTT
TRBJ2-7	TRBV6-5	TRBD2	NA	CASTTTSGSGEQYF	TGTGCCAGCACCACGACTAGCGGTTCGGGGGAGCAGTACTTC
TRBJ1-4	TRBV7-8	NA	once	CASSPNRVLGEKLFF	TGTGCCAGCAGCCCGAACAGGGTCCTTGGGGAAAAACTGTTTTTT
TRBJ1-5	TRBV12-2	NA	few	CASHPGQGSYQPQHF	TGTGCAAGTCACCCGGGACAGGGGTCTTATCAGCCCCAGCATTTT
TRBJ2-1	TRBV9	NA	NA	CASSPGAGFYNEQFF	TGTGCCAGCAGTCCGGGGGCGGGGTTCTACAATGAGCAGTTCTTC
TRBJ2-7	TRBV10-3	NA	NA	CAISVRGKGYEQYF	TGTGCCATCAGTGTCCGGGGGAAAGGCTACGAGCAGTACTTC
TRBJ1-1	TRBV30	NA	NA	CAWNVASLNTEAFF	TGTGCCTGGAATGTGGCCAGCCTGAACACTGAAGCTTTCTTT
TRBJ2-1	TRBV18	TRBD1	NA	CASLGQGTYNEQFF	TGTGCCAGCCTCGGACAGGGGACCTACAATGAGCAGTTCTTC
TRBJ2-2	TRBV28	NA	NA	CASSFKSGITGELFF	TGTGCCAGCAGTTTTAAGTCTGGGATTACCGGGGAGCTGTTTTTT
TRBJ2-1	TRBV5-1	NA	NA	CASSLEVDPEQFF	TGCGCCAGCAGCTTGGAAGTGGATCCCGAGCAGTTCTTC
TRBJ2-1	TRBV5-6	TRBD2	NA	CASSLGGSPYNEQFF	TGTGCCAGCAGCTTGGGCGGGAGTCCCTACAATGAGCAGTTCTTC
TRBJ2-3	TRBV7-2	TRBD2	NA	CASSATSRSSTDTQYF	TGTGCCAGCAGCGCGACTAGCAGGTCTAGCACAGATACGCAGTATTTT
TRBJ2-1	TRBV24-1	TRBD2	NA	CATSELAGGPNEQFF	TGTGCCACCTCTGAGCTAGCGGGAGGCCCCAATGAGCAGTTCTTC
TRBJ1-1	TRBV5-6	NA	NA	CASSLAGGRITEAFF	TGTGCCAGCAGCTTGGCCGGGGGGAGGATCACTGAAGCTTTCTTT
TRBJ2-2	TRBV19	TRBD1	NA	CASGQGVNTGELFF	TGTGCCAGCGGACAGGGGGTGAACACCGGGGAGCTGTTTTTT
TRBJ2-3	TRBV5-1	NA	NA	CATRGLTDTQYF	TGCGCCACCCGGGGCCTTACAGATACGCAGTATTTT
TRBJ1-2	TRBV28	TRBD1	NA	CASGGTGNYGYTF	TGTGCCAGCGGCGGGACAGGCAACTATGGCTACACCTTC
TRBJ1-1	TRBV4-1	TRBD1	NA	CASSKGQGARGTEAFF	TGCGCCAGCAGCAAGGGACAGGGGGCTCGAGGTACTGAAGCTTTCTTT
TRBJ1-2	TRBV28	NA	NA	CASSLSGRRLDGYTF	TGTGCCAGCAGTTTATCAGGGAGGAGGTTGGATGGCTACACCTTC
TRBJ2-6	TRBV25-1	NA	NA	CASSEYKGIGANVLTF	TGTGCCAGCAGTGAATATAAGGGCATTGGGGCCAACGTCCTGACTTTC
TRBJ1-6	TRBV6-4	NA	NA	CAVRRGFNNSPLHF	TGTGCCGTCAGGAGGGGGTTTAATAATTCACCCCTCCACTTT
TRBJ1-4	TRBV5-1	TRBD1	NA	CASTPGQGEKLFF	TGCGCCAGCACCCCGGGACAGGGTGAAAAACTGTTTTTT
TRBJ2-5	TRBV27	TRBD1	NA	CASRTGEETQYF	TGTGCCAGCAGAACAGGGGAGGAGACCCAGTACTTC
TRBJ2-1	TRBV9	NA	NA	CASSVDSGNEQFF	TGTGCCAGCAGCGTAGATTCGGGGAATGAGCAGTTCTTC
TRBJ2-7	TRBV10-3	NA	NA	CAISGENEQYF	TGTGCCATCTCAGGGGAGAACGAGCAGTACTTC
TRBJ1-1	TRBV13	NA	few	CASSFPGEGDTEAFF	TGTGCCAGCAGCTTTCCAGGGGAGGGGGACACTGAAGCTTTCTTT
TRBJ1-1	TRBV5-1	NA	NA	CASSFGGWNTEAFF	TGCGCCAGCAGCTTCGGAGGGTGGAACACTGAAGCTTTCTTT
TRBJ2-3	TRBV28	NA	NA	CASSLRHLRADTQYF	TGTGCCAGCAGTTTACGGCATTTGCGGGCAGATACGCAGTATTTT
TRBJ2-7	TRBV5-5	NA	NA	CASSDFYEQYF	TGTGCCAGCAGCGACTTTTACGAGCAGTACTTC
TRBJ2-3	TRBV13	NA	NA	CASSGGTFRVADTQYF	TGTGCCAGCAGCGGGGGCACCTTCAGGGTGGCAGATACGCAGTATTTT
TRBJ2-2	TRBV2	TRBD1	NA	CASRRTGGGTGELFF	TGTGCCAGCAGGAGGACAGGGGGCGGTACCGGGGAGCTGTTTTTT
TRBJ1-4	TRBV14	NA	NA	CASSQVGEKLFF	TGTGCCAGCAGCCAAGTCGGGGAAAAACTGTTTTTT
TRBJ2-7	TRBV10-3	NA	few	CAISESAYEQYF	TGTGCCATCAGTGAGTCAGCCTACGAGCAGTACTTC
TRBJ1-1	TRBV7-8	NA	NA	CASSLGRVAFF	TGTGCCAGCAGCTTAGGCAGGGTGGCTTTCTTT
TRBJ1-5	TRBV2	TRBD1	NA	CASSSGTESNQPQHF	TGTGCCAGCAGCTCCGGGACAGAAAGCAATCAGCCCCAGCATTTT
TRBJ2-2	TRBV3-1/TRBV3-2	TRBD1	NA	CASSQVKGTGVNTGELFF	TGTGCCAGCAGCCAAGTGAAAGGGACAGGGGTAAACACCGGGGAGCTGTTTTTT
TRBJ2-1	TRBV10-1	NA	NA	CASRYNEQFF	TGCGCCAGCAGGTACAATGAGCAGTTCTTC
TRBJ1-2	TRBV19	NA	NA	CASSMSGSGSYGYTF	TGTGCCAGTAGTATGTCGGGCAGCGGGAGCTATGGCTACACCTTC
TRBJ2-1	TRBV7-8	TRBD2	NA	CASSPGLAGVEQFF	TGTGCCAGCAGCCCCGGACTAGCGGGAGTGGAGCAGTTCTTC
TRBJ2-1	TRBV5-4	TRBD2	NA	CASSSPAGTSGPEEDEQFF	TGTGCCAGCAGCTCCCCCGCCGGGACTAGCGGGCCTGAGGAGGATGAGCAGTTCTTC
TRBJ2-7	TRBV28	NA	NA	CASSQYLGRGEQYF	TGTGCCAGCAGTCAGTATCTAGGGCGTGGCGAGCAGTACTTC
TRBJ2-1	TRBV7-9	TRBD2	once	CASSPGLAGGLYNEQFF	TGTGCCAGCAGCCCCGGACTAGCGGGAGGACTCTACAATGAGCAGTTCTTC